This T cell receptor (beta chain) was captured by sequencing in a study of graft-versus-host responses after intestinal transplantation (dated by TCRdb to 2020 to 2022). Describing the broader study: Recipients received multivisceral, liver-intestinal, or isolated intestinal transplants. Anti-thymocyte globulin induction was given to all recipients, followed by maintenance tacrolimus and steroids for about 3 years. After intestinal transplantation, graft-versus-host and host-versus-graft alloreactive T cell clones in the graft, circulation and bone marrow were tracked using bulk TCR-beta CDR3 sequencing. Alloreactive clones were identified by sequencing pre-transplant mixed lymphocyte reaction products and comparing them with unstimulated pre-transplant donor and recipient T cells. Of the roughly 25 intestinal transplant recipients enrolled in the cohort, one of whom was a retransplant, a few patients without pretransplant specimens were excluded. Donor T cell macrochimerism was defined as a peak of at least 4% donor T cells among recipient peripheral blood mononuclear cells. Samples from a few later patients were sequenced in-house on an Illumina MiSeq with MiXCR processing rather than by the commercial service.

The time point label on this specimen signifies: cells obtained before transplantation from donor or recipient. CD3+CD4+ and CD3+CD8+ populations were FACS-sorted from unstimulated pre-transplant donor and recipient cells taken from spleen or lymph nodes. Study-level results and caveats: Conclusions were limited by the relatively low number and heterogeneity of intestinal transplant patients. GvH clones were found in recipient bone marrow, and some of the GvH clones appeared earlier in ileal mucosa or blood, which is consistent with an intestinal mucosal origin. In the allografts of patients with donor T cell macrochimerism, GvH to HvG T cell clonal ratios were high. Early after transplant, peak levels of circulating GvH clones were associated with declines in HvG clones.

A note on this clone: Its antigen is unknown. No base-level quality is on record; no much larger clone is a single base apart.

Libraries came from the immunoSEQ multiplex PCR assay. In most patients, genomic DNA was isolated using the Qiagen DNeasy Blood and Tissue Kit and sent frozen to Adaptive Biotechnologies for TCR sequencing. High-throughput TCR-beta CDR3 sequencing of genomic DNA from most patients was performed by Adaptive Biotechnologies. The study's own analysis went as follows. Adaptive's ImmunoSEQ software supplied the TCR sequencing data for about 18 patients, while MiXCR and VDJtools were used to process three other patients. To correct CD4 versus CD8 sorting errors, any sequence found in both subsets at a frequency ratio below 5:1 was removed. CDR3 nucleotide sequences shared between donor and recipient were removed because the origin of such sequences could not be assigned. To be classed as alloreactive, a clone needed at least 2-fold expansion over unstimulated cells and a minimum CFSE-low frequency of 0.002% (template counts) or 0.001% (read counts). Mappable clones were those detected in sequenced pre-transplant spleen, lymph node, or MLR CFSE-low populations of the donor or recipient. Cumulative frequency of alloreactive clones was calculated as a percentage of all sequences weighted by copy number. In its TCRdb copy, this immuneACCESS table keeps in-frame sequences only and misses some clones. Where compared with another copy, unresolved V genes explain less than half of these, and the others have no known cause. The V and J calls and clone size come from that table; D and trimming were worked out from the DNA. Counted in this sample were roughly 100,000 clones; around 93% of them appeared once. About 0.062% of the sample lies in the top ten.

The CDR3 spans 10 residues, from the cysteine through the phenylalanine. Only the CDR3 DNA stays, 30 bases, in frame from base 1. In the germline V gene, CDR1 corresponds to MDHEN and CDR2 to SYDVKM. V is shortened by 10 bases, J by 7 bases, and the region joining them spans 8 bases. The receptor chain draws on TRBV28 and TRBJ1-5; 5 matching bases give a weak D call of TRBD1. This TCR was recovered from a human donor who was the organ donor for an intestinal transplant. This specimen consisted of unstimulated CD8+ T cells sorted from spleen or lymph node cells, obtained before transplant. The CDR3 region reads CATGGQPQHF. The bases are TGTGCCACCGGGGGACAGCCCCAGCATTTT.